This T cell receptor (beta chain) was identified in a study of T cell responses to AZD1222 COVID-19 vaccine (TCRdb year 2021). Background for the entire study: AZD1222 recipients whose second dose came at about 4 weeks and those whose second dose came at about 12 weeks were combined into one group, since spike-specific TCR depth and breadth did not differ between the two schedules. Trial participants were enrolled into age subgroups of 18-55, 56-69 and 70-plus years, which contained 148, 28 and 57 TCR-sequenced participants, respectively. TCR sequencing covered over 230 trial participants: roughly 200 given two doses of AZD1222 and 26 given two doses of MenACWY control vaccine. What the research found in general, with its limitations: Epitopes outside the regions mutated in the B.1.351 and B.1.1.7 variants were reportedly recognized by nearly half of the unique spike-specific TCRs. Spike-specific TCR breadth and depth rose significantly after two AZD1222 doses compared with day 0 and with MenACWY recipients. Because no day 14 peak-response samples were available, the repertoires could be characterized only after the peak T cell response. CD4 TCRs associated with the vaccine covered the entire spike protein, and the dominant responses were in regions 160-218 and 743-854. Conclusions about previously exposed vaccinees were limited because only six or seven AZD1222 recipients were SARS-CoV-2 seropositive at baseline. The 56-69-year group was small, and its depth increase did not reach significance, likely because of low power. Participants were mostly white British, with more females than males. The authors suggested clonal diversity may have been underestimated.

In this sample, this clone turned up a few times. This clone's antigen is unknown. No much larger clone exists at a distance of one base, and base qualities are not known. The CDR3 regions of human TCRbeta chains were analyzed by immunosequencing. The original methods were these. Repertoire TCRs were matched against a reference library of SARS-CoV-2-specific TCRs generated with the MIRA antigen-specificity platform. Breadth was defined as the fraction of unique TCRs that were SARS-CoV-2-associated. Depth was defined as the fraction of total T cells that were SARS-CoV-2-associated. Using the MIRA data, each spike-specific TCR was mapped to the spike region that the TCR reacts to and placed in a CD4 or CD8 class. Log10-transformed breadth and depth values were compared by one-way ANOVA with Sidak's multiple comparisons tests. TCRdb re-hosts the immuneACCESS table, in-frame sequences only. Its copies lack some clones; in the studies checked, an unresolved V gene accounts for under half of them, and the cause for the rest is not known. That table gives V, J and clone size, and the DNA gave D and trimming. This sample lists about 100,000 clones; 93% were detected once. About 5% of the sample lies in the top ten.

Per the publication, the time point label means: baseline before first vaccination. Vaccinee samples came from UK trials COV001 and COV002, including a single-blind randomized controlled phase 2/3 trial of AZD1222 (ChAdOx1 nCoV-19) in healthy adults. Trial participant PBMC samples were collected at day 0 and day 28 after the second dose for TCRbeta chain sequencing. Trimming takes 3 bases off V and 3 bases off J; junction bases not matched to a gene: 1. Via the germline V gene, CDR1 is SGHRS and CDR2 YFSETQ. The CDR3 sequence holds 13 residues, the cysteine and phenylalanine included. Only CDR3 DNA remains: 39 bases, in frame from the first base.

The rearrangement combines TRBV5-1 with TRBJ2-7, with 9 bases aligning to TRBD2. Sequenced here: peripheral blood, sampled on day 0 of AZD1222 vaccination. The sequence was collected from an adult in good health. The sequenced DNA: TGCGCCAGCAGCTATAGCGGGGGCTACGAGCAGTACTTC. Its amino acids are CASSYSGGYEQYF.